One and the same sample provided the 23 T cell receptor beta chains below, sequenced in a study of vaccination and CD4 T cells after COVID-19. Their cognate antigens are unknown. Cultured CD4+ T cells had their DNA profiled by the Oncomine TCR Beta short-read assay. TCRdb passed the PCR reads through MiXCR, listing each CDR3 protein once. Here the sample spans around 13,000 distinct CDR3 sequences, around 50% being singletons. The sample's treatment: roughly 11-day PBMC culture with coronavirus spike peptide pools or control peptides (ViraFEST assay). Sequenced sample: CD4+ T cells from blood, cultured in vitro. The source is a human donor who had recovered from COVID-19.

In DNA form, the CDR3 reads TGTGCCAGCAGCACCGAGAGACTAGCGGCCGAAATAGGTGGGGAGTTCTTC. Translated: CASSTERLAAEIGGEFF. The genes are TRBV21-1 and TRBJ2-1; the table assigns TRBD2, which was not confirmed against the DNA. TRBV21-1 represents a pseudogene. This CDR3 region has 17 residues.

The chain has TRBV15 and TRBJ2-1; possible D gene TRBD1, 6 bases. This CDR3 spans 17 amino acids. Germline lookup yields CDR1 LNHNV and CDR2 YYDKDF (reference sequence). Trimming pared 0 bases from V and 9 bases from J, leaving 21 bases between. CDR3 region: CATSRDLTRQAEGEQFF. Here the CDR3 DNA reads TGTGCCACCAGCAGAGATCTTACGCGACAGGCAGAGGGTGAGCAGTTCTTC.

This clonotype was detected only a few times. The chain links TRBV2 to TRBJ1-3; no clear D. Germline CDR1 reads SNHLY; CDR2 reads FYNNEI. V was clipped by 7 bases and J by 4 bases, with 14 bases between them. This CDR3 is 14 amino acids long. The CDR3 region has the DNA TGTGCCAGCAAGGCCGGGTCGGGCGGAAACACCATATATTTT. As protein: CASKAGSGGNTIYF.

The J gene is TRBJ1-6, the V gene TRBV2, with D tentatively TRBD1 (5 bases). With 6 bases removed from V and 10 bases from J, the gap between germline ends came to 22 bases. The CDR3 is 16 residues long. The germline gives CDR1 SNHLY, CDR2 FYNNEI. CDR3 DNA: TGTGCCAGCAGCCCACAGGACACACAAATTGGATCACCCCTCCACTTT. Translated, it gives CASSPQDTQIGSPLHF.

The chain carries TRBV4-3 and TRBJ2-7; D uncertain. Trimming shortened V by 0 bases and J by 2 bases, and 11 bases separated the two germline ends. The germline gives CDR1 LGHNA, CDR2 YSLEER. The CDR3 is 15 amino acids. CDR3: CASSQDQRATYEQYF. For the CDR3, the DNA is TGCGCCAGCAGCCAAGACCAGCGAGCTACCTACGAGCAGTACTTC.

This clonotype has just a few counts. V usage is TRBV7-2 and J usage is TRBJ2-7; TRBD2 aligns across 12 bases. This CDR3 has 15 residues. Trimming at V came to 1 base and at J to 2 bases, leaving 0 bases not matched to a gene. Germline V gene sequence: CDR1 SGHTA, CDR2 FQGNSA. The DNA for the CDR3 is TGTGCCAGCAGCTTAGGACTAGCGGGAGCCTACGAGCAGTACTTC. It yields the protein CASSLGLAGAYEQYF. The variable domain in full, with the rest retrieved from reference TRBV7-2 and TRBJ2-7, is GAGVSQSPSNKVTEKGKDVELRCDPISGHTALYWYRQSLGQGLEFLIYFQGNSAPDKSGLPSDRFSAERTGGSVSTLTIQRTQQEDSAVYLCASSLGLAGAYEQYFGPGTRLTVT.

For this clonotype: One junction end does not reproduce the germline sequence, and a read error may be involved. The chain joins TRBV28 to TRBJ2-3, with 8 bases aligning to TRBD2. The CDR3 loop spans 15 amino acids. Germline lookup yields CDR1 MDHEN and CDR2 SYDVKM. The CDR3 protein is CASSSAGGLPDTQYF. CDR3 DNA: TGCGCCAGCAGTTCGGCGGGGGGCCTCCCGGATACGCAGTATTTT.

This clonotype is termed medium-sized. The chain couples TRBV7-9 to TRBJ2-3; 7 bases map to TRBD2. Germline V gives CDR1 SEHNR, CDR2 FQNEAQ (reference sequence). The CDR3 sequence is 19 residues long. J was trimmed by 4 bases and V by 1 base; bases with no gene match: 17. The CDR3: CASSLGSRQGAGAADTQYF. CDR3 DNA: TGTGCCAGCAGCTTAGGCAGTAGGCAGGGCGCGGGAGCCGCAGATACGCAGTATTTT.

V usage is TRBV7-9 and J usage is TRBJ1-6, with D uncertain. V lost 1 base, J lost 9 bases, and 7 bases lay in between. Germline CDR1 reads SEHNR; CDR2 reads FQNEAQ (reference sequence). There are 13 residues in the CDR3. CDR3 amino acids: CASSLVQLSPLHF. Here the CDR3 DNA reads TGTGCCAGCAGCTTAGTACAGCTTTCACCCCTCCACTTT.

This clonotype has only one observation. The rearrangement joins TRBV7-9 to TRBJ1-1; D is unclear. V lost 5 bases to trimming and J lost 2 bases, with 15 bases between them. Germline V gene sequence: CDR1 SEHNR, CDR2 FQNEAQ (reference sequence). CDR3 length equals 15 residues. The CDR3 is CASSGRHGFNTEAFF. DNA of the CDR3: TGTGCCAGCAGCGGGAGGCATGGGTTTAACACTGAAGCTTTCTTT.

The rearrangement uses TRBV28 and TRBJ1-1; 7 bases line up with TRBD1. Germline loops: CDR1 MDHEN, CDR2 SYDVKM. With 9 bases clipped from V and 2 bases from J, the junction kept 9 bases outside the gene matches. The CDR3 contains 14 residues. In nucleotides, the CDR3 is TGTGCCAGTGCACAGGGGATCATAAACACTGAAGCTTTCTTT. This codes for CASAQGIINTEAFF.

This clonotype has more than one count but fewer than ten. The V call is TRBV6-1, the J call TRBJ1-2; 8 nucleotides agree with TRBD1. CDR1 and CDR2 from the germline V gene are MNHNS and SASEGT. V lost 6 bases to trimming and J lost 7 bases; unmatched junction nucleotides: 10. CDR3 length equals 14 residues. The CDR3 reads CASRPHDRGSGYTF. The CDR3 coding sequence is TGTGCCAGCAGACCCCACGACAGGGGAAGTGGCTACACCTTC.

The chain combines TRBV7-6 with TRBJ2-7; 9 bases fit TRBD1. The CDR3 is 16 residues long. Trimming took 1 base from V and 2 from J; bases not matched to a gene: 6. Looked up from germline, CDR1 is SGHVS and CDR2 is FNYEAQ. The CDR3 protein is CASSLVSGTGPYEQYF. The CDR3 bases are TGTGCCAGCAGCTTAGTGTCTGGGACAGGGCCCTACGAGCAGTACTTC.

The V and J genes are TRBV21-1 and TRBJ1-1; TRBD1, as called in the table, went unchecked against the DNA. TRBV21-1 is termed a pseudogene. The CDR3 is 16 amino acids. The CDR3 is CASSPNGRDQNTEAFF. The CDR3 nucleotides are TGTGCCAGCAGCCCCAACGGAAGGGACCAGAACACTGAAGCTTTCTTT.

By sample fraction, this clonotype is medium-sized. V and J are TRBV19 and TRBJ1-5, with D unclear. This CDR3 contains 12 residues. The germline CDR1 and CDR2 sequences are LNHDA and SQIVND (reference sequence). V was pared by 6 bases and J by 2 bases, with 5 bases between. The CDR3 coding sequence is TGTGCCAGTAGGACCGGCAATCAGCCCCAGCATTTT. It specifies CASRTGNQPQHF.

V usage is TRBV18 and J usage is TRBJ2-3, with 7 bases matching TRBD2. The CDR3 covers 18 residues. J was trimmed by 6 bases and V by 0 bases; bases with no gene match: 15. Germline CDR1 and CDR2: KGHSH and LQKENI. The CDR3 DNA follows: TGTGCCAGCTCACCACCCGGTCGACTAGCCGCTCGAGGGGATACGCAGTATTTT. Amino acids: CASSPPGRLAARGDTQYF.

In this sample, this clonotype turned up a few times. The J gene is TRBJ2-7, the V gene TRBV27; 8 bases match TRBD2. CDR1 MNHEY and CDR2 SMNVEV come from the germline V gene (reference sequence). The J segment lost 3 bases and the V segment lost 9 bases, leaving 13 bases of the junction unmatched. This CDR3 is 15 amino acids long. CDR3 in amino acids: CARSALGLGYYEQYF. The CDR3 nucleotides are TGTGCCAGAAGCGCCCTGGGACTAGGATACTACGAGCAGTACTTC.

CDR3 sequence (DNA): TGTGCCAGCAGTGCCTATAGGACAGGGGGAGAAGCCCAGCATTTT. Translation: CASSAYRTGGEAQHF. The J gene is TRBJ1-5, the V gene TRBV6-4; 10 bases fit TRBD1. The CDR3 has 15 amino acids. The junction had 11 bases not matched to a gene; V was cut back by 4 bases and J by 11 bases. Germline lookup yields CDR1 MRHNA and CDR2 SNTAGT.

The rearrangement joins TRBV6-2 or TRBV6-3 to TRBJ1-5; TRBD1 agrees at 8 bases. CDR1 and CDR2 from the germline V gene are MNHEY and SVGEGT. The junction had 10 bases not matched to a gene; V was cut back by 8 bases and J by 4 bases. CDR3 length: 15 residues. CDR3 sequence reads: CASGTGGWANQPQHF. DNA for the CDR3: TGTGCCAGCGGCACAGGGGGGTGGGCTAATCAGCCCCAGCATTTT.

About this clonotype itself: Mismatch with germline at one junction end may stem from a read error. The chain carries TRBV10-3 and TRBJ2-7; the D gene could be TRBD1 or TRBD2 (6 bases each). Per germline, CDR1 ENHRY and CDR2 SYGVKD. The CDR3 runs to 15 residues. The CDR3 loop reads CAISELGGTRFELYF. In DNA, the CDR3 is TGTGCCATCAGTGAGTTGGGGGGCACCAGGTTCGAGCTGTACTTC.

This clonotype was counted only a few times. The chain couples TRBV7-2 to TRBJ1-5; D is uncertain. Trimming took off 5 bases at V and 3 bases at J, with 8 bases between the two ends. Looked up from germline, CDR1 is SGHTA and CDR2 is FQGNSA. The CDR3 runs to 13 residues. In DNA form, the CDR3 reads TGTGCCAGCAGCCAGCGGCTCAATCAGCCCCAGCATTTT. This gives the protein CASSQRLNQPQHF.

This chain connects TRBV4-1 to TRBJ2-3; unclear D gene. Germline V lookup: CDR1 MGHRA, CDR2 YSYEKL. CDR3 length equals 15 residues. V lost 2 bases to trimming and J lost 1 base, with 10 bases between them. CDR3 in DNA: TGCGCCAGCAGCCAAACGGCTCTTGGCACAGATACGCAGTATTTT. Protein sequence: CASSQTALGTDTQYF.

This chain joins TRBV9 and TRBJ2-3; TRBD2 matches 11 bases. Per the germline V gene, CDR1 is SGDLS and CDR2 is YYNGEE. The CDR3 runs to 16 residues. With 4 bases clipped from V and 5 bases from J, the junction kept 9 bases outside the gene matches. CDR3 sequence reads: CASSTVAGGTGDTQYF. The CDR3 region has the DNA TGTGCCAGCAGCACAGTAGCGGGAGGGACAGGAGATACGCAGTATTTT. The variable domain in full, with the rest retrieved from reference TRBV9 and TRBJ2-3, is DSGVTQTPKHLITATGQRVTLRCSPRSGDLSVYWYQQSLDQGLQFLIQYYNGEERAKGNILERFSAQQFPDLHSELNLSSLELGDSALYFCASSTVAGGTGDTQYFGPGTRLTVL.